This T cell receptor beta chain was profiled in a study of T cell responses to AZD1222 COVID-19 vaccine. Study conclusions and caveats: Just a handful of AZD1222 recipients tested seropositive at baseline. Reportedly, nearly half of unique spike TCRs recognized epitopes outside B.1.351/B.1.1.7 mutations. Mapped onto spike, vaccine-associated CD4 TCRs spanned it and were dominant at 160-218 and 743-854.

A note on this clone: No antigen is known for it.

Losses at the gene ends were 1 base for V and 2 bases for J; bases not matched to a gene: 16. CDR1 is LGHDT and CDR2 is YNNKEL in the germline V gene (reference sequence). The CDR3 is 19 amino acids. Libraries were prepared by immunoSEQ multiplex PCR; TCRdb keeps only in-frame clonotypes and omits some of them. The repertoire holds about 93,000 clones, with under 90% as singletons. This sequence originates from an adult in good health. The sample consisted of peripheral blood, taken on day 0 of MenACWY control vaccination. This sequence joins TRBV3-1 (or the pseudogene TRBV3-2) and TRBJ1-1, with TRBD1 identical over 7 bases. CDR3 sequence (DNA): TGTGCCAGCAGCCAAGGGGTAAAACGACAGGGTGCCCCCAACACTGAAGCTTTCTTT. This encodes CASSQGVKRQGAPNTEAFF.